This T cell receptor beta chain is drawn from a study of cytomegalovirus exposure and HLA in healthy donors. This CDR3 contains 16 residues. Germline values: CDR1 LNHNV, CDR2 YYDKDF (reference sequence). The J segment lost 4 bases and the V segment lost 4 bases, leaving 9 bases of the junction unmatched. As to this clone: Its antigen is undetermined.

Study results and caveats: Reportedly, TCR beta sequences accurately predicted HLA-A and HLA-B alleles in most subjects. Previously analyzed data showed that most TCR beta V segments were productive at a frequency of about 90% or about 30%. Specificity for CMV antigens was confirmed in vitro for three of the CMV-associated chains.

The PCR contained 60 Vbeta and 13 Jbeta primers. Profiling relied on immunoSEQ multiplex PCR, and the TCRdb table lists in-frame clones only, not all of them. The sample contains about 130,000 clones, 60% to 75% of which appear only once. This rearrangement joins TRBV15 to TRBJ1-3; TRBD1 matches at 8 bases. Source material: PBMCs. The clonotype originates from a human donor in good health. The CDR3 sequence is CATSTSPGGSGNTIYF. In nucleotides, the CDR3 is TGTGCCACCAGCACGTCCCCAGGGGGCTCGGGAAACACCATATATTTT.